The 20 T cell receptor beta chains presented below share a single source sample, sequenced in a study of blood T cell repertoires in COVID-19. Measured with immunoSEQ multiplex PCR; TCRdb has only the in-frame clones, and not every one. Counted here are 150,000 to 200,000 clones, about three quarters occurring once; the ten biggest clones make up approximately 8%. Material for sequencing was peripheral blood. The origin of the receptors is a man aged 60 to 69 with acute or convalescent COVID-19.

There are a few counts of this clone. The V and J genes are TRBV10-3 and TRBJ2-1, with D perhaps TRBD1 (6 bases). The CDR3 is 15 amino acids. The V gene lost 10 bases and the J gene lost 6 bases, with 22 bases spanning the gap. CDR1 is ENHRY, CDR2 SYGVKD, per germline. CDR3 coding DNA: TGTGCCACTACCCCAGGGGAGCCCTTTGGCAATGAGCAGTTCTTC. Amino acid sequence: CATTPGEPFGNEQFF.

The chain joins TRBV30 to TRBJ2-3; 14 positions agree with TRBD2. Trimming took 8 bases from V and 1 from J; bases not matched to a gene: 5. The CDR3 totals 15 residues. Per the germline V gene, CDR1 is GTSNPN and CDR2 is SVGIG (reference sequence). In nucleotides, the CDR3 is TGTGCCCGCGGACTAGCGGGGGGTCGCACAGATACGCAGTATTTT. Its translation is CARGLAGGRTDTQYF.

The V gene is TRBV7-2, the J gene TRBJ2-1, with TRBD2 identical over 13 bases. The CDR3 loop spans 16 amino acids. The V segment lost 5 bases and the J segment 7 bases; nucleotides outside the gene matches: 8. Looked up from germline, CDR1 is SGHTA and CDR2 is FQGNSA. This CDR3 is CASSVTSGGGENEQFF. The CDR3 DNA reads as TGTGCCAGCAGCGTAACTAGCGGGGGGGGAGAGAATGAGCAGTTCTTC.

This clone was counted between two and nine times. The CDR3 region is CASIQYGVNYGYTF. The DNA for the CDR3 is TGTGCCAGCATTCAATATGGAGTTAACTATGGCTACACCTTC. This chain connects TRBV28 to TRBJ1-2; D not certain. Germline V gene sequence: CDR1 MDHEN, CDR2 SYDVKM. The CDR3 has 14 residues. V was clipped by 7 bases and J by 1 base, with 13 bases between them.

The chain recombines TRBV2 with TRBJ1-5; D call uncertain. The germline V gene has CDR1 SNHLY and CDR2 FYNNEI. V lost 5 bases, J lost 7 bases, and 15 bases lay in between. This CDR3 is 14 amino acids long. The CDR3 spells CASSPTGVWQPQHF. In nucleotides, the CDR3 is TGTGCCAGCAGTCCAACCGGGGTCTGGCAGCCCCAGCATTTT.

The rearrangement joins TRBV4-1 to TRBJ2-5; tentative D call: TRBD1 (6 bases). The CDR3 is 15 amino acids. With 1 base removed from V and 2 bases from J, the gap between germline ends came to 11 bases. Germline loops: CDR1 MGHRA, CDR2 YSYEKL. CDR3 residues: CASSQGPGTQETQYF. CDR3 coding DNA: TGCGCCAGCAGCCAAGGACCCGGGACACAAGAGACCCAGTACTTC.

V gene TRBV7-2 combines with J gene TRBJ1-1; 10 nucleotides match TRBD1. Germline trimming cut 1 base from V and 4 bases from J; bases unmatched to any gene: 3. The CDR3 sequence is 15 residues long. Germline assignment: CDR1 SGHTA and CDR2 FQGNSA. This chain's CDR3 is CASSLGTGGTTEAFF. CDR3 coding DNA: TGTGCCAGCAGCTTAGGGACAGGGGGGACCACTGAAGCTTTCTTT.

CDR3 protein: CASSLTSGGAYEQFF. The CDR3 nucleotides read TGTGCCAGCAGTTTGACTAGCGGGGGGGCCTATGAGCAGTTCTTC. This chain uses TRBV6-5 with TRBJ2-1; TRBD2 matches at 14 bases. Germline trimming cut 4 bases from V and 8 bases from J; bases unmatched to any gene: 4. CDR3 length equals 15 residues. Germline V CDR1 and CDR2: MNHEY, SVGAGI.

The rearrangement joins TRBV4-2 to TRBJ2-5; TRBD2 aligns across 12 bases. The V segment lost 0 bases and the J segment 4 bases; nucleotides outside the gene matches: 6. Germline CDR1 and CDR2: LGHNA and YNFKEQ. CDR3 length equals 17 residues. The CDR3: CASSQEPSGGAGETQYF. CDR3 DNA sequence: TGTGCCAGCAGCCAAGAGCCTAGCGGGGGGGCAGGAGAGACCCAGTACTTC.

This clone has a single count. This CDR3 is CASSLLRDSNEKLFF. CDR3 coding DNA: TGTGCCAGCAGCTTGCTCCGGGACAGTAATGAAAAACTGTTTTTT. This chain connects TRBV5-4 to TRBJ1-4; TRBD1 agrees at 7 bases. Germline-derived CDR1 and CDR2 are SGHNT and YYREEE (reference sequence). This CDR3 contains 15 residues. V was pared by 1 base and J by 4 bases, with 4 bases of the junction left unmatched.

The CDR3 protein is CASSLVGGAELANYGYTF. The CDR3 DNA reads as TGCGCCAGCAGCTTGGTTGGAGGGGCGGAATTAGCTAACTATGGCTACACCTTC. This rearrangement joins TRBV5-1 to TRBJ1-2, with D possibly being TRBD1 (5 bases). Germline values: CDR1 SGHRS, CDR2 YFSETQ. The CDR3 runs 18 residues. Deletions cut 0 bases from V and 0 bases from J, with 18 bases between.

The chain combines TRBV5-1 with TRBJ1-3; weak D call: TRBD1 (6 bases). From germline, CDR1 is SGHRS and CDR2 YFSETQ. V lost 0 bases to trimming and J lost 0 bases, with 10 bases between them. This CDR3 has 16 amino acids. The CDR3 here is CASSLAGGHSGNTIYF. The DNA for the CDR3 is TGCGCCAGCAGCTTGGCGGGGGGGCACTCTGGAAACACCATATATTTT.

The chain combines TRBV5-4 with TRBJ2-2, with a tentative D call TRBD2 (5 bases). Germline V CDR1 and CDR2: SGHNT, YYREEE (reference sequence). Trimming left V 4 bases short and J 5 bases short, with 12 bases between. CDR3 length: 14 amino acids. CDR3 amino acids: CASSRAGGTGELFF. Written as DNA, the CDR3 is TGTGCCAGCAGCCGGGCAGGAGGAACCGGGGAGCTGTTTTTT.

This clone was seen a single time. The chain carries TRBV11-2 and TRBJ2-7; D is possibly TRBD1 (6 bases). CDR1 and CDR2 (germline): SGHAT, FQNNGV. The CDR3 contains 13 residues. Trimming removed 5 bases at V and 2 bases at J, with 10 bases between. DNA for the CDR3: TGTGCCAGCAGCCCCGGACAGCCCTACGAGCAGTACTTC. This gives the protein CASSPGQPYEQYF.

In this sample, this clone turned up many times. The chain carries TRBV4-1 and TRBJ1-5, with D possibly matching TRBD1 (5 bases). Germline V gene data show CDR1 as MGHRA and CDR2 as YSYEKL. This CDR3 region has 15 residues. V lost 1 base to trimming and J lost 6 bases, with 13 bases between them. The CDR3 here is CASSQAGTGGQPQHF. In nucleotides, the CDR3 is TGCGCCAGCAGCCAAGCAGGGACTGGGGGTCAGCCCCAGCATTTT.

The chain employs TRBV5-1 and TRBJ1-1; D is perhaps TRBD1 (5 bases). The CDR3 is 18 residues long. Trimming removed 3 bases from V and 0 bases from J, with 21 bases in between. Looked up from germline, CDR1 is SGHRS and CDR2 is YFSETQ. CDR3 sequence (DNA): TGCGCCAGCAGCTATAACCCCCCGGTCGCAGGGATGAACACTGAAGCTTTCTTT. Translating it yields CASSYNPPVAGMNTEAFF.

This chain joins TRBV10-1 and TRBJ2-7; weak D call: TRBD2 (6 bases). The CDR3 covers 15 residues. V lost 7 bases, J lost 0 bases, and 16 bases lay in between. Germline V gives CDR1 WNHNN, CDR2 SYGVQD (reference sequence). CDR3 DNA sequence: TGCGCCAGCATAGGACGGAGCGGGCGCTCCTACGAGCAGTACTTC. Translation: CASIGRSGRSYEQYF.

CDR3 protein: CASSNGLAGGEVEQYF. For the CDR3, the DNA is TGTGCCAGCAGCAACGGACTAGCGGGGGGTGAGGTCGAGCAGTACTTC. V gene TRBV5-6 combines with J gene TRBJ2-7; TRBD2 aligns across 14 bases. The CDR3 contains 16 residues. The V gene end was trimmed by 4 bases and the J gene end by 6 bases; junction bases not matched to a gene: 9. Germline V gene lookup returns CDR1 SGHDT and CDR2 YYEEEE. Looking up the rest from reference TRBV5-6 and TRBJ2-7 gives the full variable domain: DAGVTQSPTHLIKTRGQQVTLRCSPKSGHDTVSWYQQALGQGPQFIFQYYEEEERQRGNFPDRFSGHQFPNYSSELNVNALLLGDSALYLCASSNGLAGGEVEQYFGPGTRLTVT.

The chain has TRBV3-1 (or the pseudogene TRBV3-2) and TRBJ2-1; TRBD1 aligns across 10 bases. The CDR3 is made up of 15 amino acids. V trimming: 6 bases; J trimming: 10 bases; junction bases outside the gene matches: 12. Germline-derived CDR1 and CDR2 are LGHDT and YNNKEL (reference sequence). The CDR3 nucleotides are TGTGCCAGCAGTCCCGGGACAGGGGAGTGGCAAGAGCAGTTCTTC. Translated, it gives CASSPGTGEWQEQFF.

V gene TRBV7-2 combines with J gene TRBJ1-4; D may be TRBD1 (6 bases). V was trimmed by 1 base and J by 7 bases, leaving 13 bases between them. The CDR3 spans 15 residues. The germline gives CDR1 SGHTA, CDR2 FQGNSA. In nucleotides, the CDR3 is TGTGCCAGCAGCTTAGATGGGCAGGGGAGTGAAAAACTGTTTTTT. This codes for CASSLDGQGSEKLFF.